This entry features one T cell receptor (beta chain) sequence. The data derive from a study of blood T cell repertoires in COVID-19. V lost 4 bases to trimming and J lost 10 bases, with 10 bases between them. Germline values: CDR1 KGHDR, CDR2 SFDVKD. This CDR3 region has 12 residues. The assay was immunoSEQ multiplex PCR, and TCRdb's table has in-frame clones only and misses some. The data contain 300,000 to 400,000 clones, about 91% of them singletons. In Seattle, patients joined the study during active infection and were tracked longitudinally. The receptor was isolated from a man aged 30 to 39 with COVID-19, enrolled during active disease. V gene TRBV24-1 combines with J gene TRBJ2-1; D gene unclear. The sample taken for sequencing was peripheral blood. CDR3 sequence: CATSDPLAEQFF. In nucleotides, the CDR3 is TGTGCCACCAGTGACCCCTTAGCCGAGCAGTTCTTC.